The present T cell receptor (beta chain) was sequenced within a study of Ad26.COV2.S vaccination and SARS-CoV-2 variants. Study observations and caveats: Comparable non-spike TCR breadth was observed in vaccine and placebo recipients.

Sequencing used immunoSEQ multiplex PCR; TCRdb keeps in-frame clones, though not all of them. The table has more than 150,000 clones, roughly nine tenths seen once. Concerning this clone: Its antigen is still unknown.

The germline gives CDR1 MGHRA, CDR2 YSYEKL. The CDR3 contains 15 residues. Trimming took 3 bases from V and 8 from J; bases not matched to a gene: 9. V is TRBV4-1 and J is TRBJ1-2; 10 bases align to TRBD1. This material consisted of peripheral blood, taken after recovery from COVID-19. This sequence was found in a human donor who had recovered from COVID-19. The CDR3 here is CASSHLGQGTGGYTF. CDR3 in DNA: TGCGCCAGCAGCCACCTGGGACAGGGGACGGGGGGCTACACCTTC.